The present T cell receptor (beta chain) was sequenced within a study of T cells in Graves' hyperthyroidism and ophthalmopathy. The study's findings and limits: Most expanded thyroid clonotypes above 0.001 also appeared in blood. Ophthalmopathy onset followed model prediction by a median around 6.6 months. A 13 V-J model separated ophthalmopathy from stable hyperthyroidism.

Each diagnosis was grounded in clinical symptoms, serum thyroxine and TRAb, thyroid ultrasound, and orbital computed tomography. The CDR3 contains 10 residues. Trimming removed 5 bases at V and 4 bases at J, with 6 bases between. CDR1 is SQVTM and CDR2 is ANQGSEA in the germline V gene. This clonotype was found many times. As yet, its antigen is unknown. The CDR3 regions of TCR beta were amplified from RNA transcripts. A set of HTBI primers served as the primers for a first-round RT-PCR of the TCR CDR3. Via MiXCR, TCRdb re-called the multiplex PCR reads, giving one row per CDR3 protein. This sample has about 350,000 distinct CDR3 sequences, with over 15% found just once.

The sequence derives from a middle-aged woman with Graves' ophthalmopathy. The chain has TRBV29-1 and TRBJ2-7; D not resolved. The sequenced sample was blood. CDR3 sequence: CSVLEYEQYF. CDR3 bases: TGCAGCGTTCTCGAGTACGAGCAGTACTTC.